This T cell receptor beta chain was sequenced during a study of cytomegalovirus exposure and HLA in healthy donors. V was clipped by 1 base and J by 6 bases, with 12 bases between them. In germline, CDR1 is LNHDA, CDR2 SQIVND (reference sequence). This CDR3 is built from 15 residues. PCR involved 60 Vbeta and 13 Jbeta primers. Here immunoSEQ multiplex PCR was the method, and the copy in TCRdb shows in-frame clones only, minus some. Of around 200,000 clones listed, about 80% are singletons. Study-wide points: Donor immune exposure was known only as CMV serostatus.

As concerns this clone: Its antigen remains unknown.

This sequence originates from a man aged 40-55 years in good health and CMV-seropositive. The rearrangement links TRBV19 to TRBJ2-2; weak D call: TRBD2 (7 bases). What was sequenced was PBMCs. In DNA, the CDR3 is TGTGCCAGTAGTATAGGAGGGGGGGTGCCCGGGGAGCTGTTTTTT. Protein: CASSIGGGVPGELFF.